The 8 T cell receptor beta chains below all came from one sample that was sequenced in a study of shared clonotypes between healthy human individuals (dated by TCRdb to the early 2020s). CD8 naive samples were CD45RO-negative cells positively selected for CCR7, giving a CD45RA+CCR7+ population that excluded TemRA cells. Preparation of the library involved the immunoSEQ multiplex PCR assay. Drawn from immuneACCESS, this table holds only the in-frame rearrangements with V and J called that TCRdb kept. Clones are partly lost; checked studies trace under half to an unresolved V gene and leave the rest unexplained. This sample has under 700,000 clones in its table, and roughly 95% of those were observed once. The top ten clonotypes cover about 0.11% of the sample. The sequencing sample was made of naive CD8+ T cells sorted from blood. The cell subset or site label corresponds to: CD45RA+CCR7+. The receptors shown here come from a woman aged 25 to 39 in good health.

The rearrangement links TRBV11-2 to TRBJ1-3; 7 bases agree with TRBD1. The CDR3 loop spans 16 amino acids. The germline V gene has CDR1 SGHAT and CDR2 FQNNGV. The V and J ends lost 5 bases and 3 bases, in that order; junction bases with no gene match: 10. The chain's CDR3 is CASSGQVLMFGNTIYF. In DNA, the CDR3 is TGTGCCAGCAGCGGACAGGTTCTAATGTTTGGAAACACCATATATTTT.

CDR3 sequence: CASSSSDNLYGYTF. Here the CDR3 DNA reads TGTGCCAGCAGTTCGTCGGATAATCTCTATGGCTACACCTTC. The chain uses TRBV28 and TRBJ1-2, with D unclear. Germline CDR1 reads MDHEN; CDR2 reads SYDVKM. V dropped 4 bases and J dropped 4 bases, with 13 bases sitting between them. The length of the CDR3 is 14 residues.

The chain carries TRBV5-1 and TRBJ2-7; 8 nucleotides line up with TRBD1. There are 14 residues in the CDR3. CDR1 and CDR2 (germline): SGHRS, YFSETQ. The ends lost 5 bases at V and 2 bases at J; junction bases unmatched: 6. As DNA, the CDR3 is TGCGCCAGCAGTTCCGGGACAGGACCCTACGAGCAGTACTTC. Amino acid sequence: CASSSGTGPYEQYF.

This rearrangement joins TRBV5-1 to TRBJ2-7, with 10 nucleotides matching TRBD1. Germline V gene data show CDR1 as SGHRS and CDR2 as YFSETQ. Germline trimming cut 7 bases from V and 3 bases from J; bases unmatched to any gene: 4. The CDR3 loop spans 13 amino acids. The CDR3 coding sequence is TGCGCCAGCCGGGGGACAGGGGTCTACGAGCAGTACTTC. Protein product: CASRGTGVYEQYF.

CDR3 in amino acids: CASSSDSNQPQHF. CDR3 sequence (DNA): TGTGCCAGCAGTTCCGATTCAAATCAGCCCCAGCATTTT. This chain links TRBV7-9 with TRBJ1-5; D ambiguous. Trimming removed 6 bases at V and 4 bases at J, with 10 bases between. CDR3 length: 13 amino acids. Germline assignment: CDR1 SEHNR and CDR2 FQNEAQ (reference sequence).

Details on this clone: Other nucleotide sequences from this sample produce the same CDR3. V is TRBV13 and J is TRBJ2-5; D not resolved. The CDR3 consists of 13 residues. V shed 0 bases and J shed 5 bases, with 7 bases lying between them. Germline assignment: CDR1 PRHDT and CDR2 FYEKMQ (reference sequence). The CDR3 bases are TGTGCCAGCAGCTTAGGGGGTTCTGAGACCCAGTACTTC. Protein: CASSLGGSETQYF.

This clone appeared a single time. J is TRBJ2-1 and V is TRBV9; D may be TRBD2 (5 bases). CDR1 and CDR2 (germline): SGDLS, YYNGEE. The V end lost 2 bases, the J end lost 7 bases, and 7 bases lay between the germline ends. This CDR3 spans 12 amino acids. CDR3 residues: CASSVPGNEQFF. CDR3 bases: TGTGCCAGCAGCGTCCCGGGAAATGAGCAGTTCTTC.

The chain uses TRBV2 and TRBJ2-2; D is perhaps TRBD2 (5 bases). The CDR3 is made up of 14 amino acids. Trimming removed 11 bases from V and 0 bases from J, with 13 bases in between. Germline lookup yields CDR1 SNHLY and CDR2 FYNNEI. This CDR3 reads CASTRESNTGELFF. CDR3 sequence (DNA): TGTGCCTCCACCCGGGAATCGAACACCGGGGAGCTGTTTTTT.